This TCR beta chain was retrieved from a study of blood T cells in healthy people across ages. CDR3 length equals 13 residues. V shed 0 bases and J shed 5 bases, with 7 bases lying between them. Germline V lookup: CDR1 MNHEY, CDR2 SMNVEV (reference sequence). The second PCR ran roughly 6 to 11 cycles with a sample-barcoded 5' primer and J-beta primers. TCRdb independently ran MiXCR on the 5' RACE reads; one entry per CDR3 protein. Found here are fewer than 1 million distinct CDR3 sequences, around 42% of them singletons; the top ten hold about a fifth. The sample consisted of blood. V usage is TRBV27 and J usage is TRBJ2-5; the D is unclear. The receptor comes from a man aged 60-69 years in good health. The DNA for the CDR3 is TGTGCCAGCAGTTTATCAGGGCCGGAGACCCAGTACTTC. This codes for CASSLSGPETQYF.